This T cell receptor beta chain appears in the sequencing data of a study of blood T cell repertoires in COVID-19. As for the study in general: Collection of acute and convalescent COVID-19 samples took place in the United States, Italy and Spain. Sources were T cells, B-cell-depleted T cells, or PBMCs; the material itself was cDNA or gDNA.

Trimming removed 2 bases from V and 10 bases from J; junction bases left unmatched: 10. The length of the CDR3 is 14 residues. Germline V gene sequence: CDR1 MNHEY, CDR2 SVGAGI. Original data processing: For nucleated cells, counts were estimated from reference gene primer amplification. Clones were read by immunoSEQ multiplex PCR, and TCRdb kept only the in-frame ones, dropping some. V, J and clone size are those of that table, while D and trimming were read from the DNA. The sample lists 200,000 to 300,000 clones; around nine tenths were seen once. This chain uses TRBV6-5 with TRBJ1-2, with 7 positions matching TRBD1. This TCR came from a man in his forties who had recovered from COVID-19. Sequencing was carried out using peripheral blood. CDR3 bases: TGTGCCAGCAGTTACCTTACAGGGGCTATGGACTACACCTTC. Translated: CASSYLTGAMDYTF.